Shown below are 24 T cell receptor beta chains from a single sample sequenced in a study of response to subunit inactivated influenza vaccine. One entry per CDR3 protein results from TCRdb running MiXCR on the RT-PCR reads. The data contain about 520,000 distinct CDR3 sequences, around 9.9% of them singletons. The sequences come from PBMCs from blood, collected 40 to 50 days after vaccination. All receptors come from a man aged 45-60 years who received an inactivated influenza vaccine.

In its sample, this clonotype was seen a few times. The rearrangement links TRBV5-6 to TRBJ2-7, with D unresolved. Trimming took 1 base from V and 2 from J, leaving 7 bases between them. The CDR3 sequence is 13 residues long. Germline V lookup: CDR1 SGHDT, CDR2 YYEEEE. The CDR3 coding sequence is TGTGCCAGCAGCTTGTTACAGACCTACGAGCAGTACTTC. It is translated as CASSLLQTYEQYF.

This chain connects TRBV5-1 to TRBJ2-2; D is ambiguous. With 0 bases removed from V and 6 bases from J, the gap between germline ends came to 12 bases. The CDR3 is 15 amino acids. CDR1 SGHRS and CDR2 YFSETQ come from the germline V gene. Here the CDR3 DNA reads TGCGCCAGCAGCTTGGGGCAGGCTAACTCCGGGGAGCTGTTTTTT. Protein sequence: CASSLGQANSGELFF.

Ten or more counts support this clonotype. V is TRBV28 and J is TRBJ2-5, with 16 nucleotides matching TRBD2. The CDR3 spans 16 residues. After removal of 6 bases from V and 4 bases from J, the junction contained 5 bases not matched to a gene. Germline V gene data show CDR1 as MDHEN and CDR2 as SYDVKM. The CDR3 DNA is TGTGCCAGCAGGGGACTAGCGGGAGGGCCGGTAGAGACCCAGTACTTC. Protein sequence: CASRGLAGGPVETQYF. The variable domain in full, with the rest retrieved from reference TRBV28 and TRBJ2-5, is DVKVTQSSRYLVKRTGEKVFLECVQDMDHENMFWYRQDPGLGLRLIYFSYDVKMKEKGDIPEGYSVSREKKERFSLILESASTNQTSMYLCASRGLAGGPVETQYFGPGTRLLVL.

The CDR3 is CAISESGQGVLDGYTF. The CDR3 region has the DNA TGTGCCATCAGTGAGTCGGGACAGGGTGTCCTAGATGGCTACACCTTC. The chain carries TRBV10-3 and TRBJ1-2; 9 nucleotides align to TRBD1. The CDR3 extends over 16 amino acids. After removal of 0 bases from V and 6 bases from J, the junction contained 8 bases not matched to a gene. Germline V gene lookup returns CDR1 ENHRY and CDR2 SYGVKD.

This clonotype was picked up a small number of times. The chain links TRBV29-1 to TRBJ1-1; D gene ambiguous. V shed 4 bases and J shed 0 bases, with 9 bases lying between them. CDR1 is SQVTM, CDR2 ANQGSEA, per germline. The CDR3 runs to 13 residues. The CDR3 sequence: CSVVAQMNTEAFF. The CDR3 DNA reads TGCAGCGTTGTGGCTCAGATGAACACTGAAGCTTTCTTT.

This clonotype has a count of ten or more. The chain uses TRBV29-1 and TRBJ2-1; TRBD2 matches at 11 bases. The CDR3 runs to 16 residues. V shed 4 bases and J 6 bases; nucleotides not matched to a gene: 11. Looked up from germline, CDR1 is SQVTM and CDR2 is ANQGSEA. Here the CDR3 reads CSVVVAGGPTPNEQFF. The CDR3 coding sequence is TGCAGCGTTGTTGTAGCGGGAGGGCCTACCCCCAATGAGCAGTTCTTC.

The rearrangement joins TRBV9 to TRBJ2-3; TRBD2 matches at 7 bases. From germline, CDR1 is SGDLS and CDR2 YYNGEE. V lost 2 bases to trimming and J lost 1 base; unmatched junction nucleotides: 4. The CDR3 length is 15 residues. The CDR3 DNA is TGTGCCAGCAGCGTCGATGCGGGAGGCACAGATACGCAGTATTTT. Residues: CASSVDAGGTDTQYF. The whole variable domain, remainder taken from reference TRBV9 and TRBJ2-3, is DSGVTQTPKHLITATGQRVTLRCSPRSGDLSVYWYQQSLDQGLQFLIQYYNGEERAKGNILERFSAQQFPDLHSELNLSSLELGDSALYFCASSVDAGGTDTQYFGPGTRLTVL.

The V gene is TRBV5-6, the J gene TRBJ2-1; 7 bases map to TRBD2. V shed 2 bases, J shed 7 bases, and the junction held 6 bases outside the gene matches. The CDR3 contains 14 residues. Germline V lookup: CDR1 SGHDT, CDR2 YYEEEE. The CDR3 bases are TGTGCCAGCAGCTTAATGGGCGGGGGTAATGAGCAGTTCTTC. It is translated as CASSLMGGGNEQFF.

In its sample, this clonotype was seen many times. This chain uses TRBV29-1 with TRBJ1-3; weak D call: TRBD1 (5 bases). Trimming took 1 base from V and 8 from J, leaving 9 bases between them. This CDR3 is 12 amino acids long. Germline loops: CDR1 SQVTM, CDR2 ANQGSEA. CDR3 nucleotide sequence: TGCAGCGTTGAAGCAGGGAGGGACACCATATATTTT. It translates to CSVEAGRDTIYF.

This clonotype came up a few times. The chain carries TRBV11-2 and TRBJ2-7, with 10 bases fitting TRBD2. This CDR3 contains 19 residues. V lost 1 base, J lost 0 bases, and 12 bases stayed unmatched. CDR1 and CDR2 from the germline V gene are SGHAT and FQNNGV. CDR3 sequence reads: CASSLVWPLAGISSYEQYF. The CDR3 bases are TGTGCCAGCAGCTTAGTATGGCCACTAGCGGGGATCAGCTCCTACGAGCAGTACTTC. Complete variable domain (other parts from reference TRBV11-2 and TRBJ2-7): EAGVAQSPRYKIIEKRQSVAFWCNPISGHATLYWYQQILGQGPKLLIQFQNNGVVDDSQLPKDRFSAERLKGVDSTLKIQPAKLEDSAVYLCASSLVWPLAGISSYEQYFGPGTRLTVT.

This clonotype occurred a few times. This sequence joins TRBV4-1 and TRBJ2-3; D perhaps matches TRBD2 (5 bases). Trimming removed 4 bases at V and 2 bases at J, with 13 bases between. The germline CDR1 and CDR2 sequences are MGHRA and YSYEKL. There are 15 residues in the CDR3. In DNA, the CDR3 is TGCGCCAGCAGCCTACGAGCGGAGACCACAGATACGCAGTATTTT. Translation gives CASSLRAETTDTQYF.

This clonotype was counted only a few times. The chain couples TRBV7-9 to TRBJ1-2, with D perhaps TRBD1 (5 bases). CDR1 and CDR2 from the germline V gene are SEHNR and FQNEAQ (reference sequence). The germline V and J ends were trimmed by 1 base and 4 bases, with 10 bases remaining between them. CDR3 length equals 14 residues. This CDR3 reads CASSLVGGTYGYTF. CDR3 coding DNA: TGTGCCAGCAGCTTAGTCGGGGGGACCTATGGCTACACCTTC.

This clonotype showed up just a few times. The chain carries TRBV9 and TRBJ2-5, with TRBD2 matching 11 bases. The CDR3 sequence is 20 residues long. The germline V gene has CDR1 SGDLS and CDR2 YYNGEE. V lost 2 bases to trimming and J lost 3 bases; unmatched junction nucleotides: 18. CDR3 DNA sequence: TGTGCCAGCAGCGTTGCCCCTCTGTCACTAGCGGGAGAGGGAGAAGAGACCCAGTACTTC. Translated, it gives CASSVAPLSLAGEGEETQYF. The full variable domain, completed using reference TRBV9 and TRBJ2-5, is DSGVTQTPKHLITATGQRVTLRCSPRSGDLSVYWYQQSLDQGLQFLIQYYNGEERAKGNILERFSAQQFPDLHSELNLSSLELGDSALYFCASSVAPLSLAGEGEETQYFGPGTRLLVL.

The chain is built from TRBV20-1 and TRBJ2-2, with TRBD2 identical over 8 bases. The CDR3 consists of 16 residues. The junction had 5 bases not matched to a gene; V was cut back by 1 base and J by 1 base. Germline CDR1 reads DFQATT; CDR2 reads SNEGSKA (reference sequence). This CDR3 is CSARGELAVNTGELFF. CDR3 DNA sequence: TGCAGTGCTAGAGGGGAACTAGCGGTGAACACCGGGGAGCTGTTTTTT.

Only a few counts were recorded for this clonotype. This chain uses TRBV20-1 with TRBJ2-3; 8 bases match TRBD2. The V gene's germline CDR1 is DFQATT and CDR2 SNEGSKA (reference sequence). This CDR3 has 15 residues. With 5 bases clipped from V and 1 base from J, the junction kept 8 bases outside the gene matches. This chain's CDR3 is CSAFQSGSGTDTQYF. In DNA, the CDR3 is TGCAGTGCTTTTCAGAGCGGGAGCGGCACAGATACGCAGTATTTT.

This clonotype was seen at least ten times. The chain couples TRBV5-6 to TRBJ2-3, with TRBD2 matching over 10 bases. V lost 2 bases to trimming and J lost 4 bases; unmatched junction nucleotides: 19. Looked up from germline, CDR1 is SGHDT and CDR2 is YYEEEE. This CDR3 is 20 amino acids long. In DNA, the CDR3 is TGTGCCAGCAGCTTCGGTTTTAGAGCTAGCGGGAGCCATATAGCAGATACGCAGTATTTT. This translates into CASSFGFRASGSHIADTQYF.

The chain employs TRBV12-3 or TRBV12-4 and TRBJ2-5; 8 nucleotides match TRBD1. V lost 5 bases to trimming and J lost 7 bases; unmatched junction nucleotides: 6. The CDR3 is 13 amino acids. CDR3: CASSETGEATQYF. CDR3 DNA: TGTGCCAGCAGTGAGACAGGGGAGGCGACCCAGTACTTC.

V gene TRBV19 combines with J gene TRBJ1-2; D gene ambiguous. CDR3 length: 10 residues. Germline V lookup: CDR1 LNHDA, CDR2 SQIVND (reference sequence). The V and J ends lost 10 bases and 5 bases respectively, with 8 bases between them. The CDR3 nucleotides read TGTGCCACCAAATGGTATGGCTACACCTTC. Its protein is CATKWYGYTF.

This chain connects TRBV28 to TRBJ2-5, with D perhaps given as TRBD1 or TRBD2 (5 bases each). The CDR3 loop spans 14 amino acids. The germline V and J ends were trimmed by 8 bases and 4 bases, with 17 bases remaining between them. Per the germline V gene, CDR1 is MDHEN and CDR2 is SYDVKM. DNA for the CDR3: TGTGCCAGCGGGGGAGACGAGAGCTTAGAGACCCAGTACTTC. Protein: CASGGDESLETQYF.

The chain employs TRBV12-3 or TRBV12-4 and TRBJ2-2, with a tentative D call TRBD1 (6 bases). V was pared by 1 base and J by 6 bases, with 9 bases between. The CDR3 extends over 14 amino acids. The CDR3 protein is CASSLDRVAGELFF. The CDR3 coding sequence is TGTGCCAGCAGTTTAGACAGGGTGGCCGGGGAGCTGTTTTTT.

This clonotype was picked up many times. The CDR3 sequence is CASSPATGGSYGYTF. CDR3 coding DNA: TGTGCCAGCAGTCCTGCGACAGGGGGATCGTATGGCTACACCTTC. The chain joins TRBV27 to TRBJ1-2; 9 bases agree with TRBD1. Germline-derived CDR1 and CDR2 are MNHEY and SMNVEV (reference sequence). V dropped 5 bases and J dropped 5; count of bases not matched to a gene: 9. The CDR3 is 15 amino acids.

This clonotype has only a few counts. The chain is built from TRBV4-2 and TRBJ2-3; TRBD2 might be the D (5 bases). Germline assignment: CDR1 LGHNA and CDR2 YNFKEQ. The ends were cut back, 4 bases at V and 4 bases at J, with 15 bases in the middle. The CDR3 covers 15 residues. The CDR3 bases are TGTGCCAGCAGCCTCGGCGAGTCGAGGGCAGATACGCAGTATTTT. The encoded protein is CASSLGESRADTQYF.

Only a few counts were recorded for this clonotype. V usage is TRBV7-2 and J usage is TRBJ2-1; 7 nucleotides align to TRBD1. This CDR3 has 14 amino acids. Germline trimming cut 1 base from V and 9 bases from J; bases unmatched to any gene: 6. Germline-derived CDR1 and CDR2 are SGHTA and FQGNSA. Written as DNA, the CDR3 is TGTGCCAGCAGCTTAGTAGGGACAGCCTCTGAGCAGTTCTTC. Protein: CASSLVGTASEQFF.

The chain carries TRBV20-1 and TRBJ2-1; a possible D gene is TRBD2 (7 bases). The germline V gene has CDR1 DFQATT and CDR2 SNEGSKA (reference sequence). This CDR3 is 17 amino acids long. V gave up 1 base and J gave up 0 bases, with 16 bases separating them. The chain's CDR3 is CSARGLEGGSSYNEQFF. In DNA, the CDR3 is TGCAGTGCTAGAGGTCTGGAGGGGGGGAGCTCCTACAATGAGCAGTTCTTC.